The 13 T cell receptor beta chains in this list originate from one sample, sequenced in a study of blood T cell repertoires in COVID-19. Some clones are missing from TCRdb's copy, which holds only in-frame ones; the method was immunoSEQ multiplex PCR. Of hundreds of thousands of clones in the sample, 85% to 90% were seen once. The specimen sequenced was peripheral blood. The origin of the receptors is a man in his fifties or sixties with COVID-19, enrolled during active disease.

J is TRBJ1-1 and V is TRBV4-1; the D gene is possibly TRBD1 (5 bases). The CDR3 loop spans 14 amino acids. V was shortened by 4 bases and J by 3 bases, with 12 bases between the two germline ends. CDR1 MGHRA and CDR2 YSYEKL come from the germline V gene. In DNA form, the CDR3 reads TGCGCCAGCAGCCTCAGTCCGGGGGACACTGAAGCTTTCTTT. It yields the protein CASSLSPGDTEAFF.

The rearrangement joins TRBV19 to TRBJ2-5; TRBD2 aligns across 10 bases. The trim removed 11 bases at V and 4 bases at J, leaving 10 bases unmatched. The length of the CDR3 is 14 residues. The germline CDR1 and CDR2 sequences are LNHDA and SQIVND (reference sequence). Written as DNA, the CDR3 is TGTGCCTCGAACCCGAGCGGGAGGGGAGAGACCCAGTACTTC. It encodes CASNPSGRGETQYF.

The chain carries TRBV5-4 and TRBJ2-2, with TRBD2 matching 7 bases. Trimming cost V 2 bases and J 3 bases; bases outside gene matches: 4. The CDR3 extends over 15 amino acids. Looked up from germline, CDR1 is SGHNT and CDR2 is YYREEE (reference sequence). The CDR3: CASSFEAGDTGELFF. The CDR3 region has the DNA TGTGCCAGCAGCTTCGAGGCGGGGGACACCGGGGAGCTGTTTTTT.

The rearrangement links TRBV6-5 to TRBJ1-2, with 10 bases aligning to TRBD1. This CDR3 has 14 amino acids. The germline V gene has CDR1 MNHEY and CDR2 SVGAGI. The V segment lost 11 bases and the J segment 7 bases; nucleotides outside the gene matches: 13. CDR3 sequence reads: CASLPGQGIGGYTF. CDR3 bases: TGTGCCTCCTTACCGGGACAGGGGATCGGTGGCTACACCTTC.

The chain joins TRBV6-2 or TRBV6-3 to TRBJ2-2; 14 nucleotides line up with TRBD2. CDR3 length equals 17 residues. Germline V gene sequence: CDR1 MNHEY, CDR2 SVGEGT. The V gene end was trimmed by 6 bases and the J gene end by 5 bases; junction bases not matched to a gene: 8. CDR3 in DNA: TGTGCCAGCAGCAAGACTAGCGGGAGGGCTGTGACCGGGGAGCTGTTTTTT. Encoded protein: CASSKTSGRAVTGELFF.

This chain connects TRBV10-3 to TRBJ2-3, with 14 bases aligning to TRBD2. V shed 5 bases, J shed 9 bases, and the junction held 4 bases outside the gene matches. The CDR3 extends over 14 amino acids. Germline CDR1 and CDR2: ENHRY and SYGVKD. This CDR3 is CAISQTSGGGTQYF. The CDR3 bases are TGTGCCATCAGTCAGACTAGCGGGGGGGGCACGCAGTATTTT.

The genes are TRBV7-8 and TRBJ1-3, with 11 nucleotides matching TRBD1. In germline, CDR1 is SGHVS, CDR2 FQNEAQ. V dropped 5 bases and J dropped 2; count of bases not matched to a gene: 5. CDR3 length: 16 residues. The CDR3 protein is CASSHRDRGTGNTIYF. CDR3 coding DNA: TGTGCCAGCAGCCACCGGGACAGGGGGACTGGAAACACCATATATTTT.

Concerning this clone itself: The sample contains more than one DNA sequence encoding this CDR3. CDR3 loop: CSVAGGTGYTF. The CDR3 coding sequence is TGCAGCGTTGCGGGGGGCACCGGCTACACCTTC. The chain uses TRBV29-1 and TRBJ1-2, with D tentatively TRBD1 (6 bases). Germline V gene sequence: CDR1 SQVTM, CDR2 ANQGSEA. CDR3 size: 11 residues. Trimming removed 4 bases at V and 8 bases at J, with 11 bases between.

The CDR3: CASSGTPYGYTF. The DNA of the CDR3 is TGTGCCAGCAGCGGGACACCCTATGGCTACACCTTC. This chain uses TRBV28 with TRBJ1-2, with TRBD1 as a possible D gene (6 bases). Germline V gene data show CDR1 as MDHEN and CDR2 as SYDVKM. The CDR3 is made up of 12 amino acids. V was pared by 6 bases and J by 4 bases, with 9 bases between.

This chain joins TRBV27 and TRBJ2-1; TRBD2 aligns across 7 bases. The J segment lost 7 bases and the V segment lost 5 bases, leaving 5 bases of the junction unmatched. CDR1 is MNHEY, CDR2 SMNVEV, per germline (reference sequence). The CDR3 contains 13 residues. This chain's CDR3 is CASSPRTRNEQFF. The CDR3 coding sequence is TGTGCCAGCAGTCCTCGGACTAGAAATGAGCAGTTCTTC.

V and J are TRBV18 and TRBJ2-2; no firm D call. The CDR3 extends over 12 amino acids. V lost 6 bases and J 3 bases, leaving 5 bases between the germline ends. Per germline, CDR1 KGHSH and CDR2 LQKENI. CDR3 loop: CASSTYTGELFF. The CDR3 nucleotides are TGTGCCAGCTCGACTTACACCGGGGAGCTGTTTTTT. Full variable domain (outside the CDR3, taken from reference TRBV18 and TRBJ2-2): NAGVMQNPRHLVRRRGQEARLRCSPMKGHSHVYWYRQLPEEGLKFMVYLQKENIIDESGMPKERFSAEFPKEGPSILRIQQVVRGDSAAYFCASSTYTGELFFGEGSRLTVL.

This sequence joins TRBV28 and TRBJ2-7; possible D gene TRBD1, 5 bases. V lost 2 bases and J lost 11, with 10 bases in between. Germline V gene sequence: CDR1 MDHEN, CDR2 SYDVKM. The CDR3 has 11 residues. CDR3 sequence: CASSLGSGKYF. The CDR3 nucleotides read TGTGCCAGCAGTTTAGGGTCAGGGAAGTACTTC.

The chain couples TRBV6-6 to TRBJ2-3, with 14 bases that match TRBD2. J was trimmed by 1 base and V by 5 bases; bases with no gene match: 11. Germline V CDR1 and CDR2: MNHNY, SVGAGI (reference sequence). CDR3 length equals 19 residues. Here the CDR3 DNA reads TGTGCCAGCAGTCCTTCTTGGGGACTAGCGGGAGAGGGCACAGATACGCAGTATTTT. This translates into CASSPSWGLAGEGTDTQYF.